This TCR beta chain was identified during a study of identical twins. Germline values: CDR1 KGHSH, CDR2 LQKENI. The CDR3 runs 15 residues. J lost 2 bases, V lost 7 bases, and 8 bases had no gene match. One entry per CDR3 protein results from TCRdb running MiXCR on the 5' RACE reads. Altogether fewer than 900,000 distinct CDR3 sequences are present, roughly 18% being singletons, with the ten largest covering under 15%. This clonotype has only a few counts. This same sample was also taken into another study, of T cells expressing NK-cell markers.

The chain combines TRBV18 with TRBJ2-7; TRBD2 matches at 10 bases. Sequencing input: PBMCs. This clonotype was obtained from a woman aged 18 to 35 in good health. CDR3: CASFPGLAETYEQYF. Here the CDR3 DNA reads TGTGCCAGCTTCCCCGGACTAGCGGAGACCTACGAGCAGTACTTC.